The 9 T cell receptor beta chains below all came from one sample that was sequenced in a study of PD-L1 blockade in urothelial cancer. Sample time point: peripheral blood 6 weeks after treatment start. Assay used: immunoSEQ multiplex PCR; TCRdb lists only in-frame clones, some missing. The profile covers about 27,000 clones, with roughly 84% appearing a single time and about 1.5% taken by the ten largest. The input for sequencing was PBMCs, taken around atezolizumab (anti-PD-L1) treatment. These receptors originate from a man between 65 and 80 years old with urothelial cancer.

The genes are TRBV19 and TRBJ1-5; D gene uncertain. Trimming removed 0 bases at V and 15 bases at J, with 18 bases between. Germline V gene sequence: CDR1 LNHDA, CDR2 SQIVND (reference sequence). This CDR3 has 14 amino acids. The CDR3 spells CASSIDQVGLPSHF. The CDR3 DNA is TGTGCCAGTAGTATAGATCAAGTTGGCTTACCCTCGCATTTT.

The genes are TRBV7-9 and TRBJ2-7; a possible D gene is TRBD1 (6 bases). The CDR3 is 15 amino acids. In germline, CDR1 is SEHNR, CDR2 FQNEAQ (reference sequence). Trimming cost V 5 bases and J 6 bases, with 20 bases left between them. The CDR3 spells CASSPILGASSEQYF. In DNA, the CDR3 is TGTGCCAGCAGCCCGATTTTGGGGGCATCAAGCGAGCAGTACTTC.

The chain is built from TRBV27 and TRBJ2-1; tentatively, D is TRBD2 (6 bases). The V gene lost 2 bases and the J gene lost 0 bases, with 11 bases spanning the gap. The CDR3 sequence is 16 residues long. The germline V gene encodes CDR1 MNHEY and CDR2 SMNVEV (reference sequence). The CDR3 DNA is TGTGCCAGCAGTTTAGAAGGCGGGACCTCCTACAATGAGCAGTTCTTC. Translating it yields CASSLEGGTSYNEQFF.

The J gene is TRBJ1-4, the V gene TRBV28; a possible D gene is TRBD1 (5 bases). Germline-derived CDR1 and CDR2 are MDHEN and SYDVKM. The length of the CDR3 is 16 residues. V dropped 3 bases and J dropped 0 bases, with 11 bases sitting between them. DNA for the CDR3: TGTGCCAGCAGTTTCGGCAGGGAAGCAACTAATGAAAAACTGTTTTTT. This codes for CASSFGREATNEKLFF.

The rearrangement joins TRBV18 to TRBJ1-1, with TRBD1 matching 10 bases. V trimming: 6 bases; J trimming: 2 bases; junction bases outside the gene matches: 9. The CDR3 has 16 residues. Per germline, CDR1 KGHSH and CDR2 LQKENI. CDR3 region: CASSPKATGGNTEAFF. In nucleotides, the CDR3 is TGTGCCAGCTCCCCCAAAGCGACAGGGGGCAACACTGAAGCTTTCTTT.

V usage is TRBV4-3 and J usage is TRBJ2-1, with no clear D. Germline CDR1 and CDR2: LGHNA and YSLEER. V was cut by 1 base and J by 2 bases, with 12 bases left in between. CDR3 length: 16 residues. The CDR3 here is CASSQVVREAYNEQFF. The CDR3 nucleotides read TGCGCCAGCAGCCAAGTCGTCAGAGAGGCCTACAATGAGCAGTTCTTC.

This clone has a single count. CDR3 nucleotides: TGTGCCAGCAAGGGGATAGGGGGCGAGGCTGGAAACACCATATATTTT. Its protein product is CASKGIGGEAGNTIYF. The V and J genes are TRBV28 and TRBJ1-3; TRBD1 matches 7 bases. The CDR3 has 16 residues. The V segment lost 7 bases and the J segment 2 bases; nucleotides outside the gene matches: 11. The germline CDR1 and CDR2 sequences are MDHEN and SYDVKM. Based on the CDR3 plus reference TRBV28 and TRBJ1-3, the full variable domain is DVKVTQSSRYLVKRTGEKVFLECVQDMDHENMFWYRQDPGLGLRLIYFSYDVKMKEKGDIPEGYSVSREKKERFSLILESASTNQTSMYLCASKGIGGEAGNTIYFGEGSWLTVV.

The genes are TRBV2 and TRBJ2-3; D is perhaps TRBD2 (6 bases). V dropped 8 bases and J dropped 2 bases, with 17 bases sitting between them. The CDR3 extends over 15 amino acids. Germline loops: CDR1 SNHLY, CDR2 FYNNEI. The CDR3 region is CASDAGPGDTDTQYF. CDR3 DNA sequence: TGTGCCAGCGATGCGGGTCCGGGGGACACAGATACGCAGTATTTT. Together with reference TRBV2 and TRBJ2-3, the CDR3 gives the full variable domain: EPEVTQTPSHQVTQMGQEVILRCVPISNHLYFYWYRQILGQKVEFLVSFYNNEISEKSEIFDDQFSVERPDGSNFTLKIRSTKLEDSAMYFCASDAGPGDTDTQYFGPGTRLTVL.

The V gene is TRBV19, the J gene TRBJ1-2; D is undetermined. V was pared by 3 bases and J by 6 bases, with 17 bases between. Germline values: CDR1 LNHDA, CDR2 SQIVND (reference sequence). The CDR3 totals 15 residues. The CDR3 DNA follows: TGTGCCAGTAGTATCGATCGGGGTATAGAGAATGGCTACACCTTC. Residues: CASSIDRGIENGYTF.